This entry lists 3 T cell receptor beta chains sequenced from one sample in a study of shared clonotypes between healthy human individuals. The assay was immunoSEQ multiplex PCR, and TCRdb's table has in-frame clones only and misses some. The sample holds about 2.5 million clones, roughly 92% seen once. The sample consisted of naive CD4+ T cells from PBMCs. Subset noted: CD45RA+ positively selected. All receptors come from a man younger than 35 in good health. Some clones in this sample may be carry-over from other donors' samples.

The rearrangement links TRBV5-1 to TRBJ2-3, with D uncertain. V gave up 0 bases and J gave up 4 bases, with 12 bases separating them. Germline CDR1 is SGHRS and CDR2 is YFSETQ. This CDR3 is built from 15 residues. The CDR3: CASSLELARPDTQYF. As DNA, the CDR3 is TGCGCCAGCAGCTTGGAACTTGCTCGTCCAGATACGCAGTATTTT. Supplemented by reference TRBV5-1 and TRBJ2-3, the full variable domain reads KAGVTQTPRYLIKTRGQQVTLSCSPISGHRSVSWYQQTPGQGLQFLFEYFSETQRNKGNFPGRFSGRQFSNSRSEMNVSTLELGDSALYLCASSLELARPDTQYFGPGTRLTVL.

The V call is TRBV30, the J call TRBJ2-3; D is perhaps TRBD2 (5 bases). CDR3 size: 11 residues. V lost 2 bases to trimming and J lost 7 bases, with 7 bases between them. Germline V CDR1 and CDR2: GTSNPN, SVGIG (reference sequence). Written as DNA, the CDR3 is TGTGCCTGGAGTAGCGGACATACGCAGTATTTT. As protein: CAWSSGHTQYF.

The chain is built from TRBV12-5 and TRBJ2-2, with D hard to call. This CDR3 contains 14 residues. Trimming left V 5 bases short and J 3 bases short, with 10 bases between. CDR1 and CDR2 from the germline V gene are LGHNT and FRNRAP. This CDR3 reads CASGRTVDTGELFF. In DNA, the CDR3 is TGTGCTAGTGGTCGGACGGTGGACACCGGGGAGCTGTTTTTT.